Described below is a single TCR beta chain sequence and its context. The antigen this receptor binds is unknown. The CDR3 spans 16 residues, from the cysteine through the phenylalanine. Only the protein is on record. The germline V gene supplies CDR1 MNHEY and CDR2 SVGAGI. A commercial ELISA kit detecting HCMV-specific IgG in serum was used to determine HCMV serostatus. Ficoll density gradient centrifugation was used to isolate peripheral blood mononuclear cells from blood. The data were taken from a study of T cells expressing NK-cell markers (dated by TCRdb to 2018 to 2020). About the full investigation: TCR beta-chain repertoires were profiled in sorted CD3+CD56+NKG2C+, CD3+CD56+NKG2C- and CD3+CD56-NKG2C+ T-cell subsets from roughly eight donors. Among the eight sequenced donors, only one was HCMV-seronegative, while the other seven were HCMV-seropositive. Randomly selected healthy volunteers, three men and five women, were used as the eight sequenced donors. Sequencing of the libraries produced 2 x 150 bp reads on Illumina HiSeq 2000/2500, MiSeq or NextSeq. The investigation overall reported the following: It remained unclear whether the expanded NKG2C-expressing T cell clones were specific for HCMV antigens. Those dominant clonotypes were again the most abundant among CD3+CD56-NKG2C+ cells in a handful of donors, at roughly 25-60.1%. In roughly six donors, the dominant CD3+CD56+NKG2C+ clonotypes ranked among the top 10 CD8+ clonotypes, making up about 1.0-7.5% of CD8+ T cells.

The sample was run on an Illumina HiSeq 2000. 5'RACE template switching, by which a universal primer site and unique molecular identifiers were added, was used to make TCR beta cDNA libraries. Priming for cDNA synthesis came from the TCR beta constant segment, and two successive PCR amplification steps followed. Under the source paper's analysis protocol: MIGEC was used to demultiplex reads and group reads by UMI, and MiTCR was used to assemble and quantify clonotypes. To exclude erroneous sequences, any TCR cDNA sequence not supported by at least two reads was discarded. Downstream repertoire analysis used the tcR package, and clonotypes were matched across fractions by CDR3 nucleotide sequence plus V segment. VDJmatch was used to annotate antigen specificity against VDJdb, with one amino acid substitution in CDR3 allowed. Following TCRdb reprocessing, every CDR3 protein sequence forms one entry, and DNA is not provided. These V and J calls originate from TCRdb's pipeline instead of the authors' own analysis. The sample's records list tens of thousands of distinct CDR3 sequences. Clones ranked in the top ten supply about 60% of the sample.

The sample taken for sequencing was blood T cells: a sorted CD56 or NKG2C T cell subset, CD4+ or CD8+ T cells, or bulk PBMC T cells (not recorded which). The sequence came from a woman between 18 and 69 years old in good health. The rearranged segments are TRBV6-5 and TRBJ2-1; TCRdb's D call of TRBD2 is untestable without DNA. The CDR3 reads as follows: CASSYSTGEAYNEQFF.